Listed here is a single T cell receptor beta chain. This specimen comes from a study of blood T cell repertoires in COVID-19. Clones were sequenced by immunoSEQ multiplex PCR, and TCRdb holds only the in-frame ones, with some missing. Among about 89,000 clones listed, around nine tenths were seen once. This CDR3 comprises 13 residues. V lost 6 bases and J lost 2, with 8 bases in between. This rearrangement joins TRBV12-3 or TRBV12-4 to TRBJ1-5; D is unclear. This receptor was taken from a man aged 80 or over with active or convalescent COVID-19. Material: peripheral blood. CDR3 sequence reads: CASRAAGNQPQHF. The CDR3 DNA reads as TGTGCCAGCAGAGCAGCGGGCAATCAGCCCCAGCATTTT.